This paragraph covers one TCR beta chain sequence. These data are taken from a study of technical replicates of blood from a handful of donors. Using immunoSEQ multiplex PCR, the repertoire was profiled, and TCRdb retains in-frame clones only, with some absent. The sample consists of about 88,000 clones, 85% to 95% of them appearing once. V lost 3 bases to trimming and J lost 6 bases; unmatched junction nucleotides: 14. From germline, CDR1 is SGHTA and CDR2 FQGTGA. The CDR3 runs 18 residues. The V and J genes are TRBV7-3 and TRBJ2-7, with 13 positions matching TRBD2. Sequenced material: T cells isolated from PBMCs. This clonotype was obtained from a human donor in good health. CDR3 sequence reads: CASSFKDNPGLAGSEQYF. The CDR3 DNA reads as TGTGCCAGCAGCTTTAAGGACAACCCGGGACTAGCGGGGAGCGAGCAGTACTTC.